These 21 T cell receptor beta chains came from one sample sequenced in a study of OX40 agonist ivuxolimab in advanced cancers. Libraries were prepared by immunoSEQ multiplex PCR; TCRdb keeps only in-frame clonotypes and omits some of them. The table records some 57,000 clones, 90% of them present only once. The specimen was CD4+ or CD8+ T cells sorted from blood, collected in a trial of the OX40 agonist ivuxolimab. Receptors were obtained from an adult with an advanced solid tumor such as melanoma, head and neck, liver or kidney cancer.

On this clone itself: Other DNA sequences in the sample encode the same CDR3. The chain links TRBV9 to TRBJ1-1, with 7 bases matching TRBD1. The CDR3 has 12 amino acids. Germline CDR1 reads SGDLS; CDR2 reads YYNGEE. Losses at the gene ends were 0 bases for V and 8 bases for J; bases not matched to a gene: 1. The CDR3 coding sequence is TGTGCCAGCAGCGTAGACAGGGGCGAAGCTTTCTTT. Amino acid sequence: CASSVDRGEAFF.

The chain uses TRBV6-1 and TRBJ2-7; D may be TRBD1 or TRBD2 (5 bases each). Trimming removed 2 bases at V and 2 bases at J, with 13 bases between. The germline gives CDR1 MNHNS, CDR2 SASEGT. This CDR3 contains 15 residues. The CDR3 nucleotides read TGTGCCAGCAGTGAACCTGGGGGAGAGACCTACGAGCAGTACTTC. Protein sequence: CASSEPGGETYEQYF.

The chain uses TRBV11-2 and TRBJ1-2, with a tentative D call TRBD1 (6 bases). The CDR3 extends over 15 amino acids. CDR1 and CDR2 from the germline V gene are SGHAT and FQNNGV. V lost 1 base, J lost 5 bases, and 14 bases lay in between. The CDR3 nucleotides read TGTGCCAGCAGCTTAGTTGGGGGGCTCGGGTATGGCTACACCTTC. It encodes CASSLVGGLGYGYTF.

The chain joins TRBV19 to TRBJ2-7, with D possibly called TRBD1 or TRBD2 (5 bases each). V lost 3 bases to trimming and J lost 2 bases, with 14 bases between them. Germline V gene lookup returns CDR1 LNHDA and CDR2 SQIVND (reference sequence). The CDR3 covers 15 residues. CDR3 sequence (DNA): TGTGCCAGTAGTATCTCCGGGACCTCCACCTACGAGCAGTACTTC. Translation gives CASSISGTSTYEQYF. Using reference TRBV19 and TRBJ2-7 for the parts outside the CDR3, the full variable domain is DGGITQSPKYLFRKEGQNVTLSCEQNLNHDAMYWYRQDPGQGLRLIYYSQIVNDFQKGDIAEGYSVSREKKESFPLTVTSAQKNPTAFYLCASSISGTSTYEQYFGPGTRLTVT.

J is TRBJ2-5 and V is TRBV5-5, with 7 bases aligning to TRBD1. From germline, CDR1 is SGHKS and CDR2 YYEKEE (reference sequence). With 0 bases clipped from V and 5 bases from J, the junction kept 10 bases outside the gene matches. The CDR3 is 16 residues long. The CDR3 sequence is CASSLAGTAPGETQYF. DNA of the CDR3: TGTGCCAGCAGCTTGGCGGGGACAGCCCCGGGGGAGACCCAGTACTTC.

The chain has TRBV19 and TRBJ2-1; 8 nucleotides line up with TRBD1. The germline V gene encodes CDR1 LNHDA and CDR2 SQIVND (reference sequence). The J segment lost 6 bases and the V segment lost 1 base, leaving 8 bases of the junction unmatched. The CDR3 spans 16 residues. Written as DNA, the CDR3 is TGTGCCAGTAGTATAGCCCCCAGGGGGCCGGCCAATGAGCAGTTCTTC. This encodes CASSIAPRGPANEQFF. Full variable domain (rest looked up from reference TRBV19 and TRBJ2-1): DGGITQSPKYLFRKEGQNVTLSCEQNLNHDAMYWYRQDPGQGLRLIYYSQIVNDFQKGDIAEGYSVSREKKESFPLTVTSAQKNPTAFYLCASSIAPRGPANEQFFGPGTRLTVL.

CDR3 in amino acids: CASSRGTAPNEKLFF. The CDR3 DNA reads as TGTGCCAGCAGTCGCGGGACGGCTCCTAATGAAAAACTGTTTTTT. The V call is TRBV28, the J call TRBJ1-4, with D perhaps TRBD1 (5 bases). Germline assignment: CDR1 MDHEN and CDR2 SYDVKM. This CDR3 comprises 15 residues. V lost 5 bases and J 3 bases, leaving 13 bases between the germline ends.

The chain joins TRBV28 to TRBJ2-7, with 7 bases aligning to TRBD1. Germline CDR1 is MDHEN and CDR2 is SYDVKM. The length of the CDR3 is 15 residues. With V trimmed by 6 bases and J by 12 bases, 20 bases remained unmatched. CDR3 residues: CASSLKGDSSPAPYF. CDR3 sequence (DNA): TGTGCCAGCAGCCTAAAGGGGGACAGCTCACCGGCGCCGTACTTC.

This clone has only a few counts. The CDR3 here is CSVEKNTEAFF. The CDR3 coding sequence is TGCAGCGTTGAGAAGAACACTGAAGCTTTCTTT. V is TRBV29-1 and J is TRBJ1-1; D remains unclear. The CDR3 is 11 residues long. V was shortened by 3 bases and J by 1 base, with 3 bases between the two germline ends. Germline CDR1 and CDR2: SQVTM and ANQGSEA. The complete variable domain, with remaining parts taken from reference TRBV29-1 and TRBJ1-1, reads SAVISQKPSRDICQRGTSLTIQCQVDSQVTMMFWYRQQPGQSLTLIATANQGSEATYESGFVIDKFPISRPNLTFSTLTVSNMSPEDSSIYLCSVEKNTEAFFGQGTRLTVV.

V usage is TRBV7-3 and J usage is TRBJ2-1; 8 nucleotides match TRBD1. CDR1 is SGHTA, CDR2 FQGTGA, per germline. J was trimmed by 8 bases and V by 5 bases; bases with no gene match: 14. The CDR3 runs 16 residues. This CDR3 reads CASSPSWQGAKDEQFF. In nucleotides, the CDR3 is TGTGCCAGCAGCCCCAGTTGGCAGGGGGCTAAGGATGAGCAGTTCTTC.

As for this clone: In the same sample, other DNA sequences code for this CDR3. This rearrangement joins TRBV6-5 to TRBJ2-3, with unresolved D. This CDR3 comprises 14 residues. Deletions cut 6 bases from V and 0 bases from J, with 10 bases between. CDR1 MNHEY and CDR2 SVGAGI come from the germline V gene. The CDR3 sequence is CASRAGFSTDTQYF. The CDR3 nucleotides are TGTGCCAGCAGAGCCGGGTTTAGCACAGATACGCAGTATTTT.

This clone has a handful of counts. DNA for the CDR3: TGTGCCAGCTCACCAATTGGGACTGGTGGAAACACCATATATTTT. It yields the protein CASSPIGTGGNTIYF. This sequence joins TRBV18 and TRBJ1-3; D is possibly TRBD1 (5 bases). The ends were cut back, 2 bases at V and 3 bases at J, with 11 bases in the middle. The germline gives CDR1 KGHSH, CDR2 LQKENI. CDR3 length: 15 residues.

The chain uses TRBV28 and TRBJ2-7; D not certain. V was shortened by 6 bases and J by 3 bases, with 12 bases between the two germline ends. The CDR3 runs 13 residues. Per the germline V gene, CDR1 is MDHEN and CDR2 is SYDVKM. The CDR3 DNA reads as TGTGCCAGCAGCCGGAGACAAATCTACGAGCAGTACTTC. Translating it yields CASSRRQIYEQYF. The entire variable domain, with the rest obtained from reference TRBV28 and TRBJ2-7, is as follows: DVKVTQSSRYLVKRTGEKVFLECVQDMDHENMFWYRQDPGLGLRLIYFSYDVKMKEKGDIPEGYSVSREKKERFSLILESASTNQTSMYLCASSRRQIYEQYFGPGTRLTVT.

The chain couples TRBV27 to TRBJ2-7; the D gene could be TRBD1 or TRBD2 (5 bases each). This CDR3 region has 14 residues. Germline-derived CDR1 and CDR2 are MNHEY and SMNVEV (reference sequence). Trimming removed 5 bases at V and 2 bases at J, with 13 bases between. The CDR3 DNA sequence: TGTGCCAGCAGTCGGGATGACAGAACCTACGAGCAGTACTTC. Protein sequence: CASSRDDRTYEQYF.

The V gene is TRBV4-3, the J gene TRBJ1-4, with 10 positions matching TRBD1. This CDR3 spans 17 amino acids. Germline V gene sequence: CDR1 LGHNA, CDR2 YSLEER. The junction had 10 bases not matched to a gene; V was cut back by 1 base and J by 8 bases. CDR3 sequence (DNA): TGCGCCAGCAGCCAAGGTGTCGGGACAGGGGTTCGAGAAAAACTGTTTTTT. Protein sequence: CASSQGVGTGVREKLFF.

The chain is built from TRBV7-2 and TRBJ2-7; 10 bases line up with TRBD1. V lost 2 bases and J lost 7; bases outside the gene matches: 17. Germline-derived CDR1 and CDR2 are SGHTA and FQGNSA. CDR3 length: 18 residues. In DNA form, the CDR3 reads TGTGCCAGCAGCTTAAACAGTTTATCGGGACAGGGGTACTATGAGCAGTACTTC. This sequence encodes CASSLNSLSGQGYYEQYF.

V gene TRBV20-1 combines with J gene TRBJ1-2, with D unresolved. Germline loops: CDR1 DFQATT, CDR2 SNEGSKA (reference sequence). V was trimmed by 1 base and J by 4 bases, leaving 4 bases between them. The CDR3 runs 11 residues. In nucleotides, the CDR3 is TGCAGTGCTAGAGGGGTCTATGGCTACACCTTC. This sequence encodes CSARGVYGYTF.

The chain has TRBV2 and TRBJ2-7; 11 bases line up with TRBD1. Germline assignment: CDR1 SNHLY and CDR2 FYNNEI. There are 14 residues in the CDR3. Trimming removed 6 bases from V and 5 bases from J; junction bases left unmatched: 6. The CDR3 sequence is CASRGDRGSNEQYF. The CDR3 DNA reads TGTGCCAGCAGGGGGGACAGGGGGTCCAACGAGCAGTACTTC.

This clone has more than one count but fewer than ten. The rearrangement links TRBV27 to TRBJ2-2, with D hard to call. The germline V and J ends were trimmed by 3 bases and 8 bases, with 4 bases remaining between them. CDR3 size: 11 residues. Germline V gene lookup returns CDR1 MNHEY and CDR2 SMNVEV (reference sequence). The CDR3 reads CASSFRGELFF. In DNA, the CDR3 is TGTGCCAGCAGTTTCCGGGGGGAGCTGTTTTTT.

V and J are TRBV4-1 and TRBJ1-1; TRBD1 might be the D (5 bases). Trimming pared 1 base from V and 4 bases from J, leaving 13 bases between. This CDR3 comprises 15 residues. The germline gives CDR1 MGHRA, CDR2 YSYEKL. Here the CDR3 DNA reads TGCGCCAGCAGCCAAGGGGGTCGGGGGTTCACTGAAGCTTTCTTT. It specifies CASSQGGRGFTEAFF.

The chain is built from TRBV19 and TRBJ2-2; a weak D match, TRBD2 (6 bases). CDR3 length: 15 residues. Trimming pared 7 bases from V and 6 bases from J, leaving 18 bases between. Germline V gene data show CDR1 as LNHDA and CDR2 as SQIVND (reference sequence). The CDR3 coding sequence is TGTGCCAGTACCAGCAAACGGGGGTATTCCGGGGAGCTGTTTTTT. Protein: CASTSKRGYSGELFF.